This T cell receptor beta chain emerged from a study of cytomegalovirus exposure and HLA in healthy donors. The length of the CDR3 is 15 residues. In germline, CDR1 is MNHNY, CDR2 SVGAGI (reference sequence). V lost 6 bases and J lost 3, with 18 bases in between. PCR used 60 Vbeta primers and 13 Jbeta primers. Here immunoSEQ multiplex PCR was the method, and the copy in TCRdb shows in-frame clones only, minus some. The sample lists about 140,000 clones, about four fifths occurring once. This clonotype originated in a man aged 30 to 45 in good health and CMV-seronegative. The sequenced sample consisted of PBMCs. This sequence joins TRBV6-6 and TRBJ2-7; D may be TRBD2 (6 bases). DNA for the CDR3: TGTGCCAGCAGGATAGGGACGGAGGGGAGCTACGAGCAGTACTTC. Translation gives CASRIGTEGSYEQYF.